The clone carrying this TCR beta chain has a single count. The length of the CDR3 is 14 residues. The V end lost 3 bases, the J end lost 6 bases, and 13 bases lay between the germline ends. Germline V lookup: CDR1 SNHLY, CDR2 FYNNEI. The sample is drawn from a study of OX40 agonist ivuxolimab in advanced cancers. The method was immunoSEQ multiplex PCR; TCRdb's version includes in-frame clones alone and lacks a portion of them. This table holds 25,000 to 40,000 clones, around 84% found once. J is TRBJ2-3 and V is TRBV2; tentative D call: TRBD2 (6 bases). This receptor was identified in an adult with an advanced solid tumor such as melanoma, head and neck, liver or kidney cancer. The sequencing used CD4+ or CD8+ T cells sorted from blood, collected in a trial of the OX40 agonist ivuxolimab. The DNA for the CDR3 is TGTGCCAGCAGTGATTCGGGAGCCAGGGATACGCAGTATTTT. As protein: CASSDSGARDTQYF.